This T cell receptor (beta chain) originates from a study of CD8+CD57+ T cells in acquired aplastic anemia. Whole-study results and caveats: Patients and controls shared roughly 31 CD8+ CDR3 sequences, highly expressed in patients.

V lost 7 bases, J lost 0 bases, and 7 bases lay in between. The CDR3 is made up of 13 amino acids. Per germline, CDR1 LNHDA and CDR2 SQIVND (reference sequence). Details on this clonotype: Antigen unknown.

Both TCR beta VDJ combination and CDR3 sequence profiling were carried out. Genomic DNA was the template for this profiling. TCRdb analysed the reads with MiXCR anew, one entry per CDR3 protein. The repertoire has about 170,000 distinct CDR3 sequences, around 60% of them found once; the top ten carry under 50%. The sequencing input was sorted CD4+, CD8+, or CD8+CD57+ T cells (not recorded which) from PBMCs. The sequence came from a human donor in good health. This rearrangement joins TRBV19 to TRBJ2-1; D is ambiguous. This CDR3 is CASTSSSYNEQFF. CDR3 nucleotides: TGTGCCAGTACTTCTAGCTCCTACAATGAGCAGTTCTTC. Using reference TRBV19 and TRBJ2-1 for the parts outside the CDR3, the full variable domain is DGGITQSPKYLFRKEGQNVTLSCEQNLNHDAMYWYRQDPGQGLRLIYYSQIVNDFQKGDIAEGYSVSREKKESFPLTVTSAQKNPTAFYLCASTSSSYNEQFFGPGTRLTVL.